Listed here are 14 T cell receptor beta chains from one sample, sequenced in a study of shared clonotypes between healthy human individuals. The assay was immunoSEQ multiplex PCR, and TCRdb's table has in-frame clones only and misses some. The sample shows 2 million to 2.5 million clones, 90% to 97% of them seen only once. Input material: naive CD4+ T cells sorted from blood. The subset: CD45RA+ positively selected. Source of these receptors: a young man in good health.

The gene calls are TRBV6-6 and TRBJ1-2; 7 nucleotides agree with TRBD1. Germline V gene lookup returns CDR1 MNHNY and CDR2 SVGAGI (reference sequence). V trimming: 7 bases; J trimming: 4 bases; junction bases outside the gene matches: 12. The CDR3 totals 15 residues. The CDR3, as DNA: TGTGCCAGCATCCGAGAGGCAGGGGGTAGCTATGGCTACACCTTC. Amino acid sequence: CASIREAGGSYGYTF.

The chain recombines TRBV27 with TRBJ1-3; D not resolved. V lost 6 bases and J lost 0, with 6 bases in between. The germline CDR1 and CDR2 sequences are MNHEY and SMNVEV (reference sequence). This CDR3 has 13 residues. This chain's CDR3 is CASRPASGNTIYF. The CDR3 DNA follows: TGTGCCAGCAGGCCAGCCTCTGGAAACACCATATATTTT.

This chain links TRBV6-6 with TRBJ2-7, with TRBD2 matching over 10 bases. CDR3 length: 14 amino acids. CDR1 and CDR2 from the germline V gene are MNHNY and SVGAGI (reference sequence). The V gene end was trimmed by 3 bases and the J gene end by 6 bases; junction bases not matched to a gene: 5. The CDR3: CASSYRSGRGEQYF. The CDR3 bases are TGTGCCAGCAGTTATCGAAGCGGGAGGGGCGAGCAGTACTTC.

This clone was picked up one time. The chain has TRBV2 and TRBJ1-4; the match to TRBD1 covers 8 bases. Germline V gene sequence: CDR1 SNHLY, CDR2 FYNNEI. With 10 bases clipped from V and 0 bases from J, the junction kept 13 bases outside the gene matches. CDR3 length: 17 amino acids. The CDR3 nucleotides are TGTGCCATCCAAAGGGACAGGCTTGCTGCAACTAATGAAAAACTGTTTTTT. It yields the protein CAIQRDRLAATNEKLFF. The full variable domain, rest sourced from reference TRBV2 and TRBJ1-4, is EPEVTQTPSHQVTQMGQEVILRCVPISNHLYFYWYRQILGQKVEFLVSFYNNEISEKSEIFDDQFSVERPDGSNFTLKIRSTKLEDSAMYFCAIQRDRLAATNEKLFFGSGTQLSVL.

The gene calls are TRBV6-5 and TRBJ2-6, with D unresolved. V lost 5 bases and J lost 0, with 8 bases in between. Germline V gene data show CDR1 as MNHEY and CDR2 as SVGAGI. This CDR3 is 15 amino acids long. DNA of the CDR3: TGTGCCAGCAGTAAATACCTCTCTGGGGCCAACGTCCTGACTTTC. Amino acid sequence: CASSKYLSGANVLTF.

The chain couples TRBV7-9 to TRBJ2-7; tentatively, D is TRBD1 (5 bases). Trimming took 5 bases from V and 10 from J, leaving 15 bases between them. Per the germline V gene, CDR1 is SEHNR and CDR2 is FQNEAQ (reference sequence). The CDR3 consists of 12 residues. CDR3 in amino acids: CASSTTQGGQYF. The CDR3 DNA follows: TGTGCCAGCAGCACCACCCAGGGTGGACAGTACTTC.

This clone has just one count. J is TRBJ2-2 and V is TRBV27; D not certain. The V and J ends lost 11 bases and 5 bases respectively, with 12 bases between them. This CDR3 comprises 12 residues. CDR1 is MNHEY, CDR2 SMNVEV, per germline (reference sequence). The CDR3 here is CAPPGLTGELFF. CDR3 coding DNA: TGTGCCCCCCCGGGCCTTACCGGGGAGCTGTTTTTT.

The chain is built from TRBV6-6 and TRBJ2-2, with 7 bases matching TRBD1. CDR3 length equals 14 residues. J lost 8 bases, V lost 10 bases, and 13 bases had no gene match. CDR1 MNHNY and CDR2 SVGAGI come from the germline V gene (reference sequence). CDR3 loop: CAITGTEGAGELFF. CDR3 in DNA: TGTGCCATCACCGGGACAGAAGGTGCGGGGGAGCTGTTTTTT.

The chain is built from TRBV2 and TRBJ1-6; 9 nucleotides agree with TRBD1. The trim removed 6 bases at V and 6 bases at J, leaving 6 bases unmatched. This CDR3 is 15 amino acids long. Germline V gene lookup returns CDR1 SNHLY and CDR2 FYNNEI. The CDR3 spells CASRNQTGGNSPLHF. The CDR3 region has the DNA TGTGCCAGCAGAAATCAGACAGGGGGTAATTCACCCCTCCACTTT.

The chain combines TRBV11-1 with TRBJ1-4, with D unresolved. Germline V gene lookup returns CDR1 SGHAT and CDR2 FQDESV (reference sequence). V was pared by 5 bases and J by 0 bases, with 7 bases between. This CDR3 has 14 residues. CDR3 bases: TGTGCCAGCAGCCCGAGGCCAACTAATGAAAAACTGTTTTTT. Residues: CASSPRPTNEKLFF.

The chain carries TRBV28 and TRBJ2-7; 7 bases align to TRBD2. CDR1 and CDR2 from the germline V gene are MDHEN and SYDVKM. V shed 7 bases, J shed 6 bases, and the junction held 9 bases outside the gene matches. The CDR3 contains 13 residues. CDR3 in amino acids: CASIGGGAVEQYF. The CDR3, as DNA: TGTGCCAGCATTGGGGGAGGGGCGGTCGAGCAGTACTTC.

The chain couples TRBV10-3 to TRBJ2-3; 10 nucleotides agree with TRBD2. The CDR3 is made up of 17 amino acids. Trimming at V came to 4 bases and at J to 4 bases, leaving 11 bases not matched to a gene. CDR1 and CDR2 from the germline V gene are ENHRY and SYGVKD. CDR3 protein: CAISGLAGVSGADTQYF. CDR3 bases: TGTGCCATCAGTGGGCTAGCGGGAGTCAGTGGTGCAGATACGCAGTATTTT.

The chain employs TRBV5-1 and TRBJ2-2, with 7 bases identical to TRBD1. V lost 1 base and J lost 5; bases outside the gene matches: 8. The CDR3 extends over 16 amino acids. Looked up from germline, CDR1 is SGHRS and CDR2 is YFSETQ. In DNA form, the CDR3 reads TGCGCCAGCAGCTTGAGTGCTACAGGGGCTACCGGGGAGCTGTTTTTT. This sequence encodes CASSLSATGATGELFF.

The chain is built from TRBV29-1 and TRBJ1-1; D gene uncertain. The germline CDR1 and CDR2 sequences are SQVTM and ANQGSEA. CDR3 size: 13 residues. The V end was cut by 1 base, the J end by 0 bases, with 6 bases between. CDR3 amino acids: CSVEGVVNTEAFF. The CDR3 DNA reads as TGCAGCGTTGAAGGTGTGGTGAACACTGAAGCTTTCTTT. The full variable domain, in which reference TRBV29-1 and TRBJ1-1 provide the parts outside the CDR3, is SAVISQKPSRDICQRGTSLTIQCQVDSQVTMMFWYRQQPGQSLTLIATANQGSEATYESGFVIDKFPISRPNLTFSTLTVSNMSPEDSSIYLCSVEGVVNTEAFFGQGTRLTVV.